These 17 T cell receptor beta chains were all obtained from the same sample, sequenced in a study of T cells in Graves' hyperthyroidism and ophthalmopathy. TCR beta CDR3 region amplification was performed from RNA transcripts. The TCR CDR3 first-round RT-PCR relied on the HTBI primer set. TCRdb analysed the multiplex PCR reads with MiXCR anew, one entry per CDR3 protein. Found here are a few hundred thousand distinct CDR3 sequences, roughly 20% of them singletons; the top ten hold 26%. The specimen was blood. These receptors all come from a man aged 18-30 years with Graves' hyperthyroidism.

This clonotype occurred many times. The J gene is TRBJ1-1, the V gene TRBV10-2; D remains unclear. Germline lookup yields CDR1 WSHSY and CDR2 SAAADI. The CDR3 has 11 amino acids. The germline V and J ends were trimmed by 4 bases and 6 bases, with 6 bases remaining between them. CDR3 residues: CASSVESEAFF. In DNA form, the CDR3 reads TGCGCCAGCAGTGTAGAGTCTGAAGCTTTCTTT.

At least ten counts were recorded for this clonotype. This chain links TRBV7-6 with TRBJ1-6, with TRBD1 identical over 10 bases. The germline CDR1 and CDR2 sequences are SGHVS and FNYEAQ. This CDR3 contains 15 residues. V trimming: 5 bases; J trimming: 6 bases; junction bases outside the gene matches: 4. The CDR3 here is CASSRGQGGNSPLHF. The DNA for the CDR3 is TGTGCCAGCAGCCGCGGACAGGGGGGTAATTCACCCCTCCACTTT.

This clonotype was counted at least ten times. This chain connects TRBV27 to TRBJ1-2; D is uncertain. Per the germline V gene, CDR1 is MNHEY and CDR2 is SMNVEV (reference sequence). With 0 bases removed from V and 3 bases from J, the gap between germline ends came to 5 bases. This CDR3 has 13 residues. CDR3: CASSLSVHYGYTF. The CDR3 nucleotides read TGTGCCAGCAGTTTATCGGTACACTATGGCTACACCTTC.

This clonotype was recorded a few times. Germline is not matched at one junction end, which may reflect a read error. The chain links TRBV5-4 to TRBJ1-1; D call uncertain. The CDR3 runs 15 residues. From germline, CDR1 is SGHNT and CDR2 YYREEE (reference sequence). CDR3 sequence: CASSLAESLNTEASF. The CDR3 bases are TGTGCCAGCAGCTTGGCCGAAAGCTTGAACACTGAAGCTTCCTTT.

This rearrangement joins TRBV11-2 to TRBJ1-2; 7 positions agree with TRBD1. CDR3 size: 17 residues. Trimming at V came to 5 bases and at J to 2 bases, leaving 14 bases not matched to a gene. CDR1 is SGHAT, CDR2 FQNNGV, per germline. CDR3 nucleotides: TGTGCCAGCAGCCACCCTGGAGCAGGGGACAGCAACTATGGCTACACCTTC. This sequence encodes CASSHPGAGDSNYGYTF.

The sample holds many counts of this clonotype. The rearrangement links TRBV28 to TRBJ1-2; 7 bases line up with TRBD1. The germline V gene has CDR1 MDHEN and CDR2 SYDVKM. The CDR3 contains 14 residues. V gave up 6 bases and J gave up 3 bases; unmatched junction bases: 7. The CDR3, as DNA: TGTGCCAGCAGCGTGACAGGGACCCACTATGGCTACACCTTC. It is translated as CASSVTGTHYGYTF.

This clonotype was seen at least ten times. The chain uses TRBV20-1 and TRBJ2-7, with TRBD2 matching 13 bases. V gave up 2 bases and J gave up 2 bases; unmatched junction bases: 3. Per the germline V gene, CDR1 is DFQATT and CDR2 is SNEGSKA (reference sequence). The CDR3 is 15 amino acids. The CDR3: CSARSLAGGPYEQYF. The CDR3 region has the DNA TGCAGTGCTAGATCACTAGCGGGGGGGCCCTACGAGCAGTACTTC.

This clonotype was found many times. The rearrangement joins TRBV6-1 to TRBJ1-1; TRBD1 might be the D (5 bases). This CDR3 is 14 amino acids long. V was clipped by 7 bases and J by 3 bases, with 15 bases between them. Germline V gene data show CDR1 as MNHNS and CDR2 as SASEGT. This chain's CDR3 is CASKRMAGDTEAFF. CDR3 nucleotide sequence: TGTGCCAGCAAACGGATGGCGGGGGACACTGAAGCTTTCTTT.

This clonotype was seen ten or more times. V and J are TRBV20-1 and TRBJ1-1, with a tentative D call TRBD1 (5 bases). V was trimmed by 5 bases and J by 0 bases, leaving 13 bases between them. Germline lookup yields CDR1 DFQATT and CDR2 SNEGSKA (reference sequence). This CDR3 has 14 residues. For the CDR3, the DNA is TGCAGTGCTCCCATCGGACAAATGAACACTGAAGCTTTCTTT. Its protein product is CSAPIGQMNTEAFF.

This clonotype came up many times. The rearrangement uses TRBV5-1 and TRBJ2-7, with 9 nucleotides matching TRBD1. The CDR3 covers 14 residues. The V gene's germline CDR1 is SGHRS and CDR2 YFSETQ. J lost 5 bases, V lost 6 bases, and 9 bases had no gene match. The CDR3 bases are TGCGCCAGCAACTTTGGGACAGGGTGGAACGAGCAGTACTTC. This encodes CASNFGTGWNEQYF.

The chain is built from TRBV6-1 and TRBJ1-2, with D unresolved. Trimming shortened V by 8 bases and J by 6 bases, and 16 bases separated the two germline ends. This CDR3 comprises 13 residues. Germline values: CDR1 MNHNS, CDR2 SASEGT. CDR3 DNA sequence: TGTGCCAGCCTGCCAGGCCCCTATGATGGCTACACCTTC. The encoded protein is CASLPGPYDGYTF.

This clonotype was observed many times. This chain uses TRBV20-1 with TRBJ1-1; unclear D gene. There are 12 residues in the CDR3. Germline lookup yields CDR1 DFQATT and CDR2 SNEGSKA (reference sequence). Trimming removed 0 bases from V and 10 bases from J, with 12 bases in between. CDR3 protein: CSAREPLSGAFF. In DNA form, the CDR3 reads TGCAGTGCTAGAGAACCGCTATCTGGAGCTTTCTTT.

The chain recombines TRBV5-6 with TRBJ1-1; possibly TRBD1 for D (5 bases). Germline-derived CDR1 and CDR2 are SGHDT and YYEEEE. Trimming removed 0 bases at V and 1 base at J, with 10 bases between. The CDR3 has 15 residues. As DNA, the CDR3 is TGTGCCAGCAGCTTGGCGAGAAGGGGGAACACTGAAGCTTTCTTT. This encodes CASSLARRGNTEAFF.

This clonotype was recorded at least ten times. The chain is built from TRBV27 and TRBJ2-2, with 11 bases lining up with TRBD1. V lost 4 bases to trimming and J lost 5 bases; unmatched junction nucleotides: 3. CDR1 is MNHEY, CDR2 SMNVEV, per germline (reference sequence). CDR3 length: 15 residues. The CDR3 spells CASSSDRGRTGELFF. CDR3 nucleotides: TGTGCCAGCAGTTCGGACAGGGGGCGAACCGGGGAGCTGTTTTTT.

The genes are TRBV6-9 and TRBJ2-5; maybe TRBD1 (5 bases). Germline V gives CDR1 MNHGY, CDR2 SVAAGI. The length of the CDR3 is 18 residues. The V gene lost 3 bases and the J gene lost 1 base, with 21 bases spanning the gap. The CDR3 sequence is CASSYWGRQAPIQETQYF. CDR3 nucleotides: TGTGCCAGCAGTTACTGGGGCCGGCAGGCGCCTATCCAAGAGACCCAGTACTTC.

The V and J genes are TRBV28 and TRBJ1-2; the D gene is possibly TRBD1 (6 bases). Looked up from germline, CDR1 is MDHEN and CDR2 is SYDVKM. Trimming took 2 bases from V and 2 from J, leaving 18 bases between them. The CDR3 totals 17 residues. CDR3 in amino acids: CASSLHRDTSVNYGYTF. Written as DNA, the CDR3 is TGTGCCAGCAGTTTACACCGGGACACCTCAGTCAACTATGGCTACACCTTC.

This clonotype has ten or more counts. This chain connects TRBV28 to TRBJ1-5, with D possibly TRBD1 on 6 matching bases. Germline V CDR1 and CDR2: MDHEN, SYDVKM. The CDR3 totals 14 residues. The germline V and J ends were trimmed by 2 bases and 8 bases, with 13 bases remaining between them. The DNA of the CDR3 is TGTGCCAGCAGTTTAGTGGGGGGCCCCAAGCCCCAGCATTTT. It translates to CASSLVGGPKPQHF.